The entry below describes one T cell receptor (beta chain). The antigen remains unidentified. Frozen-stored PBMCs produced approximately 2 micrograms of genomic DNA for TCR beta libraries. This entry is derived from a study of cytotoxic CD8 clonotypes in ibrutinib-treated CLL. The CDR3 spans 14 residues. J lost 4 bases, V lost 6 bases, and 3 bases had no gene match. Per germline, CDR1 LNHDA and CDR2 SQIVND (reference sequence). Study outcomes and limitations: Public clonotypes (which were uncommon) either contracted or remained stable on treatment.

This table comes from immunoSEQ multiplex PCR, and its TCRdb copy is limited to in-frame clones, with some not included. The sample yields more than 55,000 clones, over 60% seen once. The chain combines TRBV19 with TRBJ2-2; TRBD1 aligns across 9 bases. The clonotype originates from a human donor with chronic lymphocytic leukemia. This sample comprised PBMCs, obtained after 12 months of ibrutinib treatment. The CDR3 DNA sequence: TGTGCCAGTAGACAGGGGGCGGCCACCGGGGAGCTGTTTTTT. Its protein product is CASRQGAATGELFF.